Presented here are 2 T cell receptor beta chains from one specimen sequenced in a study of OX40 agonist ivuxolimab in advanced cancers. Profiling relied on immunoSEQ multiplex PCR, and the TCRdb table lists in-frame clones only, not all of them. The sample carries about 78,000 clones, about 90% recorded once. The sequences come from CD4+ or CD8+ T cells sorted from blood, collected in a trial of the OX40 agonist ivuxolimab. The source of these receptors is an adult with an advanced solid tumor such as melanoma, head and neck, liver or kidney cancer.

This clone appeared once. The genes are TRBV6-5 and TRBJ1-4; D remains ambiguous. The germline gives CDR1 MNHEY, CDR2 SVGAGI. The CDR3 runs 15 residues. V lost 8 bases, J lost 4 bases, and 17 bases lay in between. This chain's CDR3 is CASGRVQDFNEKLFF. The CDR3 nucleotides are TGTGCCAGCGGGCGGGTTCAGGATTTTAATGAAAAACTGTTTTTT.

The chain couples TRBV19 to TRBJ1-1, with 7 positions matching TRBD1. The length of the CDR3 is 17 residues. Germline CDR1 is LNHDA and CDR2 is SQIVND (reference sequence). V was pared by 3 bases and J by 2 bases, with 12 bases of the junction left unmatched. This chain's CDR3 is CASSMWDSSDSNTEAFF. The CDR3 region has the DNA TGTGCCAGTAGTATGTGGGACAGTTCGGACTCAAACACTGAAGCTTTCTTT.